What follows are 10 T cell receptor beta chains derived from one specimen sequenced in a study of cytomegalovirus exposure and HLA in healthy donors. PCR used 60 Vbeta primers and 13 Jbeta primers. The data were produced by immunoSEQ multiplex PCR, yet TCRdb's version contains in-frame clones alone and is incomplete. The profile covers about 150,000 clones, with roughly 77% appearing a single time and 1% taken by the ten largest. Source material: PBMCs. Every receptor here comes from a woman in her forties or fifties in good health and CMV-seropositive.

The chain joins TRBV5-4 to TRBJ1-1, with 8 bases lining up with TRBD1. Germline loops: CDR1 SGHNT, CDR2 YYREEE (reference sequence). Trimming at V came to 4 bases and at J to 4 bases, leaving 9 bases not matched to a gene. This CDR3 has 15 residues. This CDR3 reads CASSTKQGGGTEAFF. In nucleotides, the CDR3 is TGTGCCAGCAGCACAAAACAGGGGGGAGGCACTGAAGCTTTCTTT.

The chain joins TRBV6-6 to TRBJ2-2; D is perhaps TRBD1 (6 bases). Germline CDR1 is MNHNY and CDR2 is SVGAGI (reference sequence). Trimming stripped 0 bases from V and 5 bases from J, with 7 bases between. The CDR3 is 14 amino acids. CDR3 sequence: CASSYSTGTGELFF. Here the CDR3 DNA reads TGTGCCAGCAGTTACTCCACAGGGACCGGGGAGCTGTTTTTT.

CDR3: CASSRGLAGDEQFF. In nucleotides, the CDR3 is TGTGCCAGCAGCCGGGGACTAGCGGGAGATGAGCAGTTCTTC. V is TRBV5-6 and J is TRBJ2-1, with 14 bases identical to TRBD2. V lost 4 bases, J lost 8 bases, and 2 bases stayed unmatched. The CDR3 has 14 amino acids. Germline CDR1 SGHDT, CDR2 YYEEEE.

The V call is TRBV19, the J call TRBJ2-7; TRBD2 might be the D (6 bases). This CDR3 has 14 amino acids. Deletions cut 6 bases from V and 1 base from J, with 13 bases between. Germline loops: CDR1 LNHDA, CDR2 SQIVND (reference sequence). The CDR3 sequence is CASSPTGVSYEQYF. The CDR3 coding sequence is TGTGCCAGTAGCCCCACGGGAGTATCCTACGAGCAGTACTTC. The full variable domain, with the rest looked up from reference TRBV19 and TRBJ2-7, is DGGITQSPKYLFRKEGQNVTLSCEQNLNHDAMYWYRQDPGQGLRLIYYSQIVNDFQKGDIAEGYSVSREKKESFPLTVTSAQKNPTAFYLCASSPTGVSYEQYFGPGTRLTVT.

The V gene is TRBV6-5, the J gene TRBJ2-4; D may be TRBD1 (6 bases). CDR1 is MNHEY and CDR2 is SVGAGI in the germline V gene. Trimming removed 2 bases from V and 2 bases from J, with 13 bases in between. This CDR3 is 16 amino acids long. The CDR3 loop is CASSYQGTGTKNIQYF. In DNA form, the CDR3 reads TGTGCCAGCAGTTACCAGGGCACAGGGACCAAAAACATTCAGTACTTC.

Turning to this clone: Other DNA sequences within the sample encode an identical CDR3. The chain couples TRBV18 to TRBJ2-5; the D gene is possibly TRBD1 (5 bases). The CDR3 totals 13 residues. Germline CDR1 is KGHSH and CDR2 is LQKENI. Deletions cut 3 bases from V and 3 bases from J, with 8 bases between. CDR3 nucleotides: TGTGCCAGCTCACCTGTCAGGGAAGAGACCCAGTACTTC. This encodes CASSPVREETQYF. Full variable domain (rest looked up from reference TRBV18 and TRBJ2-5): NAGVMQNPRHLVRRRGQEARLRCSPMKGHSHVYWYRQLPEEGLKFMVYLQKENIIDESGMPKERFSAEFPKEGPSILRIQQVVRGDSAAYFCASSPVREETQYFGPGTRLLVL.

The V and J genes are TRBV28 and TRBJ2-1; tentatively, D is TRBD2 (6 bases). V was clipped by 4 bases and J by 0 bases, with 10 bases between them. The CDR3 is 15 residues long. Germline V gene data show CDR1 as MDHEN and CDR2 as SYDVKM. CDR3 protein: CASSSPGVSYNEQFF. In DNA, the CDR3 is TGTGCCAGCAGTTCTCCGGGAGTCTCCTACAATGAGCAGTTCTTC. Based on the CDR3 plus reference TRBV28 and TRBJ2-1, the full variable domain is DVKVTQSSRYLVKRTGEKVFLECVQDMDHENMFWYRQDPGLGLRLIYFSYDVKMKEKGDIPEGYSVSREKKERFSLILESASTNQTSMYLCASSSPGVSYNEQFFGPGTRLTVL.

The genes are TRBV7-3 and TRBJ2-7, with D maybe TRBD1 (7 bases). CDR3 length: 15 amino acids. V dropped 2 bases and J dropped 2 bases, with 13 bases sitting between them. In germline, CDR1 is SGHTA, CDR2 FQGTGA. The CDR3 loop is CASSLRAGGPYEQYF. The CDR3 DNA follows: TGTGCCAGCAGCTTACGGGCAGGGGGGCCCTACGAGCAGTACTTC.

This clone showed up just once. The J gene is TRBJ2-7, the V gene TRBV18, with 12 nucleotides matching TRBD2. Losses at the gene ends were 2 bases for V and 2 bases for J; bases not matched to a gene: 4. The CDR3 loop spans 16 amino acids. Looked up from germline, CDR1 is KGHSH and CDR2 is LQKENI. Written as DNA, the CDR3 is TGTGCCAGCTCACCAGCGACTAGCGGGAGTCCCTACGAGCAGTACTTC. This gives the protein CASSPATSGSPYEQYF.

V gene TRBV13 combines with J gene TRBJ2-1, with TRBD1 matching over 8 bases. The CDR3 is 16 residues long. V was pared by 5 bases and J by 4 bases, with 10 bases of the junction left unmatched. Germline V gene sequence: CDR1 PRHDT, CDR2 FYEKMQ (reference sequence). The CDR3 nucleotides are TGTGCCAGCAGCCTCCTTCCGGGACAGGAATACAATGAGCAGTTCTTC. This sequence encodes CASSLLPGQEYNEQFF.